This T cell receptor (beta chain) was profiled in a study of cytomegalovirus exposure and HLA in healthy donors. The CDR3 has 14 amino acids. J gave up 1 base and V 6 bases, and 5 bases lay outside the gene matches. The germline CDR1 and CDR2 sequences are SGHRS and YFSETQ. The PCR used 60 Vbeta and 13 Jbeta primers. Generated by immunoSEQ multiplex PCR, the TCRdb table keeps only in-frame clones and is missing some. The profile shows 150,000 or so clones, roughly 80% of them singletons. J is TRBJ1-1 and V is TRBV5-1; 8 bases agree with TRBD1. Sequencing was performed on PBMCs. The clonotype comes from a man in his forties in good health and CMV-seropositive. The CDR3 reads CASKPGTGNTEAFF. The CDR3, as DNA: TGCGCCAGCAAGCCAGGGACAGGGAACACTGAAGCTTTCTTT.